This TCR beta chain comes out of a study of T-cell reconstitution after alpha-beta-depleted transplantation in children. This clonotype was seen once. Its target is not known. General observations from the study: Expanded graft clones numbering several hundred reportedly gave rise to alpha-beta T cells about two months after transplant. Surviving thymic progenitors and recipient T cells were the source of high TCRbeta diversity at day 60 in some patients. T-cell numbers and diversity one year post-transplant derived largely from freshly generated T cells.

Unique molecular identifiers were used in preparing the TCRbeta library. TCRdb re-derived calls from the PCR reads in MiXCR, one entry per CDR3 protein. The sample yields around 600,000 distinct CDR3 sequences, more than 20% seen once. Sequencing was performed on PBMCs, mostly from graft donor cells, taken 360 days after TCRalphabeta/CD19-depleted stem cell transplant. This sequence was found in a boy younger than two who had a stem cell transplant for acute myeloid leukemia, so the T cells may come from the graft donor.

The CDR3 reads CASSSVGANVLTF. CDR3 nucleotides: TGCGCCAGCAGCTCGGTTGGGGCCAACGTCCTGACTTTC. The rearrangement uses TRBV5-1 and TRBJ2-6; no reliable D call. This CDR3 has 13 amino acids. V gave up 3 bases and J gave up 3 bases, with 4 bases separating them. Germline-derived CDR1 and CDR2 are SGHRS and YFSETQ. Full variable domain (rest looked up from reference TRBV5-1 and TRBJ2-6): KAGVTQTPRYLIKTRGQQVTLSCSPISGHRSVSWYQQTPGQGLQFLFEYFSETQRNKGNFPGRFSGRQFSNSRSEMNVSTLELGDSALYLCASSSVGANVLTFGAGSRLTVL.